A single TCR beta chain is shown here with its context. The record originates from a study of blood T cell repertoires in COVID-19. The wider study: There were acute and convalescent COVID-19 samples, and they came from the United States, Italy and Spain. The analysed material was cDNA or gDNA that came from T cells, B-cell-depleted T cells, or PBMCs.

Per the original data handling: Amplified reference gene primers provided the basis for estimating nucleated cell counts. Profiled with immunoSEQ multiplex PCR; TCRdb holds only in-frame clones, not every one. V and J calls plus clone size are reproduced from that table; the DNA served to infer D and trimming. In the table there are about 220,000 clones, roughly four fifths of which are singletons. In germline, CDR1 is LGHDT, CDR2 YNNKEL (reference sequence). The CDR3 extends over 15 amino acids. V dropped 4 bases and J dropped 3; count of bases not matched to a gene: 3. The chain is built from TRBV3-1 (or the pseudogene TRBV3-2) and TRBJ1-4; 9 bases align to TRBD1. The receptor's source is a woman aged 70-85 years with acute or convalescent COVID-19. Sequenced sample: peripheral blood. The CDR3 region is CASSPTGGSNEKLFF. The CDR3 DNA is TGTGCCAGCAGCCCGACAGGGGGGTCTAATGAAAAACTGTTTTTT.